This T cell receptor (beta chain) is drawn from a study of identical twins. Study-level points and caveats: Surplus twin overlap in beta out-of-frame sequences was less pronounced.

MiXCR, applied by TCRdb to the 5' RACE reads, yields one record per CDR3 protein. The table shows hundreds of thousands of distinct CDR3 sequences, with 6.1% occurring only once. Donors uniformly comprised healthy Caucasians. The table lists this clonotype with many counts. The antigen is undetermined. The sample taken for sequencing was naive T cells sorted from blood. The receptor's source is a man aged 18-30 years in good health.

The CDR3 DNA sequence: TGCGCCAGCAGCTTGAAAGGGCTTTCCTACGAGCAGTACTTC. Its translation: CASSLKGLSYEQYF. The J gene is TRBJ2-7, the V gene TRBV5-1; D call uncertain. Germline V CDR1 and CDR2: SGHRS, YFSETQ. The CDR3 runs to 14 residues. Trimming shortened V by 1 base and J by 1 base, and 9 bases separated the two germline ends.